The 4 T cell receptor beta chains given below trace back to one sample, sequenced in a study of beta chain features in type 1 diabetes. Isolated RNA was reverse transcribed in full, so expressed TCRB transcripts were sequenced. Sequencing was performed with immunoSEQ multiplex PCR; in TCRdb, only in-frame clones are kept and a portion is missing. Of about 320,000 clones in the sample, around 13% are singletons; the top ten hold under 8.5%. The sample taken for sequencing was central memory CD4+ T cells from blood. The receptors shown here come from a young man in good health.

CDR3 loop: CAWSVPLILRGGYTF. CDR3 nucleotides: TGTGCCTGGAGTGTACCCTTGATTCTTCGGGGTGGCTACACCTTC. The gene calls are TRBV30 and TRBJ1-2, with D unclear. Looked up from germline, CDR1 is GTSNPN and CDR2 is SVGIG (reference sequence). This CDR3 region has 15 residues. The ends were cut back, 0 bases at V and 7 bases at J, with 18 bases in the middle.

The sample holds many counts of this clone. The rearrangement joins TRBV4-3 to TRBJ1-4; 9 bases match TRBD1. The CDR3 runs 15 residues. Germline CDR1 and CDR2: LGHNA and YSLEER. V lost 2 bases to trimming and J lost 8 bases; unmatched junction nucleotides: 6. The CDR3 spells CASSQNRGQGEKLFF. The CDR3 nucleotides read TGCGCCAGCAGCCAAAACAGGGGGCAAGGAGAAAAACTGTTTTTT.

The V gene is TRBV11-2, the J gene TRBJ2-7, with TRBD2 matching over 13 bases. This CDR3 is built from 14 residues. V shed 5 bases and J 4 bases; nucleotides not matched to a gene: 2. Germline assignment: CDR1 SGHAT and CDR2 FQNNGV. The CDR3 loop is CASSRTSGGYEQYF. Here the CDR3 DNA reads TGTGCCAGCAGCCGGACTAGCGGGGGATACGAGCAGTACTTC.

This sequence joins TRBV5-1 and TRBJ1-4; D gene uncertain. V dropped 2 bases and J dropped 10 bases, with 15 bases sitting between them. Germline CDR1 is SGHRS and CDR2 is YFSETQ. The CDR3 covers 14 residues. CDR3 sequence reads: CASSFEEKGGKLFF. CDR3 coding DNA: TGCGCCAGCAGCTTCGAGGAAAAAGGTGGAAAACTGTTTTTT.